The rows below give T cell receptor beta chains drawn from one sample of a study of blood T cell repertoires in COVID-19. Produced via immunoSEQ multiplex PCR; TCRdb's table is partial and in-frame only. The table shows roughly 330,000 clones, with roughly 90% occurring only once. The specimen sequenced was peripheral blood. The source is a woman between 45 and 60 years old with active or convalescent COVID-19. Both conserved end residues are part of each CDR3. The order of the fields is D gene, CDR3 length, V gene, J gene, CDR3 protein. The D gene is left open where the match is weak.

d_call: TRBD1
cdr3_length: 15
v_call: TRBV9
j_call: TRBJ1-2
cdr3_aa: CASSSEIDRAYGYTF

d_call: TRBD2
cdr3_length: 13
v_call: TRBV6-5
j_call: TRBJ2-7
cdr3_aa: CASSPLRTSEQYF

d_call: NA
cdr3_length: 12
v_call: TRBV6-5
j_call: TRBJ1-2
cdr3_aa: CASSSTGSGYTF

d_call: NA
cdr3_length: 18
v_call: TRBV7-9
j_call: TRBJ1-4
cdr3_aa: CASSSDYGSLLPNEKLFF

d_call: TRBD2
cdr3_length: 17
v_call: TRBV6-1
j_call: TRBJ2-2
cdr3_aa: CASSENHPSGYTGELFF

d_call: TRBD1
cdr3_length: 14
v_call: TRBV27
j_call: TRBJ2-7
cdr3_aa: CASSVTGTGSEQYF

d_call: NA
cdr3_length: 14
v_call: TRBV10-3
j_call: TRBJ1-6
cdr3_aa: CAISELGSNSPLHF

d_call: NA
cdr3_length: 15
v_call: TRBV19
j_call: TRBJ1-2
cdr3_aa: CASSFGPTKNYGYTF

d_call: NA
cdr3_length: 14
v_call: TRBV10-3
j_call: TRBJ1-4
cdr3_aa: CAIRPGTTDEKLFF

d_call: NA
cdr3_length: 14
v_call: TRBV6-4
j_call: TRBJ2-1
cdr3_aa: CASSVLDRVGEQFF

d_call: TRBD1
cdr3_length: 16
v_call: TRBV6-2/TRBV6-3
j_call: TRBJ1-1
cdr3_aa: CASSSHTTGGVAEAFF

d_call: NA
cdr3_length: 15
v_call: TRBV6-2/TRBV6-3
j_call: TRBJ2-7
cdr3_aa: CASSSIRDSHYEQYF

d_call: NA
cdr3_length: 16
v_call: TRBV15
j_call: TRBJ2-7
cdr3_aa: CATSRDPRDNTYEQYF

d_call: TRBD2
cdr3_length: 19
v_call: TRBV4-1
j_call: TRBJ2-6
cdr3_aa: CASSHPGAGGLSGANVLTF

d_call: NA
cdr3_length: 16
v_call: TRBV19
j_call: TRBJ1-5
cdr3_aa: CASSTGKDPLRQPQHF

d_call: NA
cdr3_length: 15
v_call: TRBV4-3
j_call: TRBJ1-5
cdr3_aa: CASSQDRGYNQPQHF

d_call: TRBD1
cdr3_length: 15
v_call: TRBV27
j_call: TRBJ2-1
cdr3_aa: CASSFPTTGFNEQFF

d_call: TRBD1
cdr3_length: 14
v_call: TRBV11-2
j_call: TRBJ2-7
cdr3_aa: CASSLGQGDYEQYF

d_call: NA
cdr3_length: 13
v_call: TRBV28
j_call: TRBJ2-7
cdr3_aa: CASSLRGSYEQYF

d_call: NA
cdr3_length: 14
v_call: TRBV5-1
j_call: TRBJ1-2
cdr3_aa: CASSHGQGPGGYTF

d_call: NA
cdr3_length: 15
v_call: TRBV19
j_call: TRBJ2-1
cdr3_aa: CASSTDSAGRDEQFF

d_call: NA
cdr3_length: 14
v_call: TRBV2
j_call: TRBJ1-2
cdr3_aa: CASSEALRGDGYTF

d_call: NA
cdr3_length: 14
v_call: TRBV28
j_call: TRBJ2-1
cdr3_aa: CASRTASQGSEQFF

d_call: TRBD2
cdr3_length: 15
v_call: TRBV7-7
j_call: TRBJ2-1
cdr3_aa: CASSPGTSGVNEQFF

d_call: NA
cdr3_length: 15
v_call: TRBV7-2
j_call: TRBJ1-5
cdr3_aa: CASSLIETGNQPQHF

d_call: NA
cdr3_length: 17
v_call: TRBV19
j_call: TRBJ2-2
cdr3_aa: CASSIDSGKMNTGELFF

d_call: NA
cdr3_length: 13
v_call: TRBV2
j_call: TRBJ1-6
cdr3_aa: CASSLLASGPLHF

d_call: TRBD1
cdr3_length: 15
v_call: TRBV10-3
j_call: TRBJ2-3
cdr3_aa: CAISEGDRARYTQYF

d_call: TRBD1
cdr3_length: 14
v_call: TRBV6-2/TRBV6-3
j_call: TRBJ2-1
cdr3_aa: CASSFGQGYNEQFF

d_call: NA
cdr3_length: 15
v_call: TRBV4-1
j_call: TRBJ1-1
cdr3_aa: CASSQEITVNTEAFF

d_call: TRBD1
cdr3_length: 14
v_call: TRBV19
j_call: TRBJ2-7
cdr3_aa: CASSPGQHAYEQYF

d_call: NA
cdr3_length: 14
v_call: TRBV28
j_call: TRBJ2-1
cdr3_aa: CASVLGLSYNEQFF

d_call: TRBD2
cdr3_length: 17
v_call: TRBV4-3
j_call: TRBJ2-3
cdr3_aa: CASSQDRTSGGTHTQYF

d_call: NA
cdr3_length: 15
v_call: TRBV15
j_call: TRBJ2-4
cdr3_aa: CATSRVPDWENIQYF

d_call: NA
cdr3_length: 13
v_call: TRBV28
j_call: TRBJ1-1
cdr3_aa: CASSLYPNTEAFF

d_call: NA
cdr3_length: 17
v_call: TRBV3-1/TRBV3-2
j_call: TRBJ2-1
cdr3_aa: CASSQEAMRGRGNEQFF

d_call: NA
cdr3_length: 16
v_call: TRBV9
j_call: TRBJ1-1
cdr3_aa: CASSFGQQKGYTEAFF

d_call: NA
cdr3_length: 13
v_call: TRBV6-2/TRBV6-3
j_call: TRBJ1-1
cdr3_aa: CASSYSGQTEAFF

d_call: NA
cdr3_length: 11
v_call: TRBV19
j_call: TRBJ2-2
cdr3_aa: CASSTAGELFF

d_call: NA
cdr3_length: 13
v_call: TRBV25-1
j_call: TRBJ1-1
cdr3_aa: CASSGGWQIEAFF

d_call: NA
cdr3_length: 14
v_call: TRBV7-2
j_call: TRBJ1-2
cdr3_aa: CASSTNNGYGGYTF

d_call: TRBD2
cdr3_length: 15
v_call: TRBV13
j_call: TRBJ2-5
cdr3_aa: CASRRSSGGQETQYF